Below are 6 T cell receptor beta chains sequenced from a single sample in a study of identical twins (TCRdb year 2016). Library prep was done by 5' RACE. Sequencing was carried out with an Illumina HiSeq 2000. TCRdb applied fastp at Q25 and MiXCR to the public reads, then kept only in-frame beta chains. A single entry per CDR3 protein holds the most common genes and DNA from its merged rows. Present in this sample are about 890,000 distinct CDR3 sequences, 9% to 15% of which were seen just once. The top ten clonotypes cover around 1.5% of the sample. The sample was also reused in another study, on yellow fever vaccine responses in identical twins.

Sequenced: PBMCs. These receptors all come from a woman aged 18-29 years in good health.

This clonotype turned up a few times. This chain connects TRBV5-1 to TRBJ2-7; 7 bases map to TRBD2. The CDR3 runs to 14 residues. Germline V gives CDR1 SGHRS, CDR2 YFSETQ. V shed 8 bases and J 7 bases; nucleotides not matched to a gene: 15. The DNA for the CDR3 is TGCGCCAGTCGGAGGGAGGGCCTATCGGGGGAGCAGTACTTC. Protein product: CASRREGLSGEQYF.

DNA of the CDR3: TGTGCCAGCAGCCCCGGGACGGTTAAATCCTACAATGAGCAGTTCTTC. Its protein is CASSPGTVKSYNEQFF. The chain joins TRBV5-8 to TRBJ2-1, with D perhaps assigned TRBD1 or TRBD2 (5 bases each). The CDR3 loop spans 16 amino acids. Germline values: CDR1 SGHTS, CDR2 YDEGEE. Trimming took 4 bases from V and 1 from J, leaving 15 bases between them.

Comment on this clonotype: One end of the junction fails to match germline, which may point to a read error. The CDR3 DNA reads as TGTGCCAGCAGCTTAGTATCCTGCAGGGGGGCATTC. It specifies CASSLVSCRGAF. The V gene is TRBV7-8, the J gene TRBJ2-7, with D maybe TRBD1 (7 bases). This CDR3 has 12 residues. Germline lookup yields CDR1 SGHVS and CDR2 FQNEAQ. Combining the CDR3 with reference TRBV7-8 and TRBJ2-7 gives the whole variable domain GAGVSQSPRYKVAKRGQDVALRCDPISGHVSLFWYQQALGQGPEFLTYFQNEAQLDKSGLPSDRFFAERPEGSVSTLKIQRTQQEDSAVYLCASSLVSCRGAFGPGTRLTVT.

The chain recombines TRBV5-1 with TRBJ2-1; 8 bases map to TRBD2. Germline V CDR1 and CDR2: SGHRS, YFSETQ. The CDR3 covers 14 residues. V shed 2 bases and J 9 bases; nucleotides not matched to a gene: 7. The CDR3 DNA sequence: TGCGCCAGCAGCTTAAGACTAGCGTCGGGTGAGCAGTTCTTC. Its protein is CASSLRLASGEQFF.

The CDR3 reads CASSQSRYNEQFF. The CDR3 DNA follows: TGCGCCAGCAGCCAATCCCGGTACAATGAGCAGTTCTTC. The chain links TRBV4-1 to TRBJ2-1; unclear D gene. Trimming cost V 2 bases and J 4 bases, with 6 bases left between them. Germline V gives CDR1 MGHRA, CDR2 YSYEKL. The CDR3 consists of 13 residues.

This clonotype was observed many times. The chain carries TRBV20-1 and TRBJ2-1, with D unresolved. The ends were cut back, 3 bases at V and 9 bases at J, with 12 bases in the middle. CDR1 is DFQATT, CDR2 SNEGSKA, per germline (reference sequence). The length of the CDR3 is 12 residues. The chain's CDR3 is CSASVEISEQFF. The CDR3 region has the DNA TGCAGTGCTAGTGTAGAAATCAGTGAGCAGTTCTTC.